These 26 T cell receptor beta chains share one sample of origin, sequenced in a study of T-cell memory formation after mild COVID-19. TCRdb re-called the 5' RACE reads through MiXCR, storing one row per CDR3 protein. The sample lists roughly 16,000 distinct CDR3 sequences, approximately 23% occurring once. Sequencing used PBMCs or a T cell subset sorted from them (not recorded which). The source of these receptors is a young man who had mild COVID-19 (a few samples of this study predate the infection). Cell type and time point are not known.

In its sample, this clonotype was seen many times. The CDR3: CASSYRIAGFNEQFF. The DNA of the CDR3 is TGTGCCAGCAGTTACCGGATAGCGGGGTTTAATGAGCAGTTCTTC. The chain couples TRBV6-6 to TRBJ2-1; 8 bases are shared with TRBD2. V trimming: 2 bases; J trimming: 7 bases; junction bases outside the gene matches: 7. CDR3 size: 15 residues. The germline V gene has CDR1 MNHNY and CDR2 SVGAGI (reference sequence).

Only a few counts were recorded for this clonotype. The chain couples TRBV7-3 to TRBJ2-5; a weak D match, TRBD1 (7 bases). The CDR3 spans 18 residues. V lost 2 bases to trimming and J lost 2 bases, with 21 bases between them. Germline lookup yields CDR1 SGHTA and CDR2 FQGTGA. CDR3 region: CASSLRSTAGGGQETQYF. The CDR3 DNA sequence: TGTGCCAGCAGCTTACGATCGACTGCAGGGGGAGGTCAAGAGACCCAGTACTTC.

This clonotype was picked up many times. The chain recombines TRBV27 with TRBJ1-5, with 7 bases aligning to TRBD1. The junction had 6 bases not matched to a gene; V was cut back by 3 bases and J by 4 bases. Germline CDR1 MNHEY, CDR2 SMNVEV (reference sequence). The CDR3 sequence is 15 residues long. For the CDR3, the DNA is TGTGCCAGCAGTTTCAGGTCAGGGGGTAATCAGCCCCAGCATTTT. This codes for CASSFRSGGNQPQHF.

This clonotype was seen only a few times. The CDR3 is CASSPRQGTYGYTF. CDR3 DNA sequence: TGTGCCAGCAGTCCCCGTCAGGGTACTTATGGCTACACCTTC. V and J are TRBV6-6 and TRBJ1-2, with a weak D call TRBD1 (5 bases). V dropped 5 bases and J dropped 5 bases, with 15 bases sitting between them. The germline V gene encodes CDR1 MNHNY and CDR2 SVGAGI (reference sequence). The CDR3 contains 14 residues.

The V and J genes are TRBV6-5 and TRBJ2-7, with 10 bases matching TRBD2. This CDR3 comprises 14 residues. Germline CDR1 is MNHEY and CDR2 is SVGAGI. The ends lost 6 bases at V and 4 bases at J; junction bases unmatched: 6. CDR3 nucleotides: TGTGCCAGCAGAGAAGCGGGAGGGGTTTACGAGCAGTACTTC. It translates to CASREAGGVYEQYF.

At least ten counts were recorded for this clonotype. The chain has TRBV11-2 and TRBJ2-1; a possible D gene is TRBD2 (6 bases). The CDR3 covers 19 residues. V was trimmed by 0 bases and J by 2 bases, leaving 20 bases between them. CDR1 and CDR2 (germline): SGHAT, FQNNGV. The CDR3 DNA sequence: TGTGCCAGCAGCTTAGATAACTTTATGGCGGGAAGGCCCTACAATGAGCAGTTCTTC. Protein sequence: CASSLDNFMAGRPYNEQFF.

This chain links TRBV19 with TRBJ2-1; no clear D. V lost 5 bases and J 3 bases, leaving 11 bases between the germline ends. This CDR3 has 14 amino acids. Germline CDR1 and CDR2: LNHDA and SQIVND (reference sequence). The chain's CDR3 is CASSGGPLYNEQFF. The CDR3 DNA sequence: TGTGCCAGTAGTGGTGGTCCCCTCTACAATGAGCAGTTCTTC.

The genes are TRBV18 and TRBJ2-5, with unresolved D. V lost 0 bases to trimming and J lost 2 bases, with 4 bases between them. The CDR3 has 13 residues. CDR1 and CDR2 (germline): KGHSH, LQKENI. The CDR3 DNA sequence: TGTGCCAGCTCACCACCCGGGCAAGAGACCCAGTACTTC. Protein: CASSPPGQETQYF.

There are many counts of this clonotype. This sequence joins TRBV12-3 or TRBV12-4 and TRBJ2-3; D uncertain. The V gene lost 3 bases and the J gene lost 0 bases, with 13 bases spanning the gap. The CDR3 has 16 amino acids. In DNA, the CDR3 is TGTGCCAGCAGTTTCAGACGGTTCACTAGCACAGATACGCAGTATTTT. Translating gives CASSFRRFTSTDTQYF.

This clonotype was detected ten times or more. The chain is built from TRBV7-3 and TRBJ2-3, with D maybe TRBD2 (5 bases). Trimming pared 5 bases from V and 6 bases from J, leaving 12 bases between. The V gene's germline CDR1 is SGHTA and CDR2 FQGTGA. This CDR3 comprises 13 residues. CDR3 residues: CASSPDWLDTQYF. The CDR3 nucleotides read TGTGCCAGCAGCCCGGACTGGTTGGATACGCAGTATTTT.

This clonotype has only a few counts. The chain combines TRBV4-1 with TRBJ1-1; D ambiguous. The CDR3 extends over 16 amino acids. The V end lost 0 bases, the J end lost 0 bases, and 11 bases lay between the germline ends. CDR1 is MGHRA, CDR2 YSYEKL, per germline. The CDR3 DNA reads as TGCGCCAGCAGCCAAGAGAAGCTATGGTTGAACACTGAAGCTTTCTTT. It specifies CASSQEKLWLNTEAFF.

This clonotype was picked up many times. The chain has TRBV6-1 and TRBJ2-3, with 10 bases that match TRBD2. V was pared by 4 bases and J by 2 bases, with 3 bases of the junction left unmatched. CDR3 length: 15 amino acids. The V gene's germline CDR1 is MNHNS and CDR2 SASEGT. CDR3 sequence reads: CASSGLAGDTDTQYF. The CDR3 region has the DNA TGTGCCAGCAGTGGTCTAGCGGGGGACACAGATACGCAGTATTTT.

Many counts were recorded for this clonotype. V usage is TRBV6-5 and J usage is TRBJ2-7; unclear D gene. This CDR3 is 13 amino acids long. Trimming left V 0 bases short and J 0 bases short, with 3 bases between. Germline V gives CDR1 MNHEY, CDR2 SVGAGI. CDR3 residues: CASSYSSSYEQYF. CDR3 sequence (DNA): TGTGCCAGCAGTTACTCAAGCTCCTACGAGCAGTACTTC.

This clonotype was counted many times. This rearrangement joins TRBV20-1 to TRBJ2-7; D remains ambiguous. The V end was cut by 0 bases, the J end by 6 bases, with 15 bases between. Germline CDR1 reads DFQATT; CDR2 reads SNEGSKA (reference sequence). This CDR3 spans 14 amino acids. CDR3 in amino acids: CSARDQYVFIEQYV. Here the CDR3 DNA reads TGCAGTGCTAGAGATCAATACGTGTTCATCGAGCAGTACGTC.

This clonotype came up a few times. The chain joins TRBV7-7 to TRBJ2-2, with D perhaps matching TRBD1 (5 bases). The germline gives CDR1 SSHAT, CDR2 FNYEAQ (reference sequence). CDR3 size: 12 residues. The V gene lost 6 bases and the J gene lost 7 bases, with 9 bases spanning the gap. Here the CDR3 DNA reads TGTGCCAGCAGAGAAAGGGGCGGGGAGCTGTTTTTT. This sequence encodes CASRERGGELFF.

The gene calls are TRBV4-2 and TRBJ2-1, with D perhaps TRBD2 (5 bases). The germline V and J ends were trimmed by 3 bases and 3 bases, with 24 bases remaining between them. Germline lookup yields CDR1 LGHNA and CDR2 YNFKEQ. The CDR3 runs 19 residues. The CDR3: CASSQKTFGGRLFYNEQFF. DNA for the CDR3: TGTGCCAGCAGCCAGAAGACCTTCGGTGGGAGACTTTTCTACAATGAGCAGTTCTTC.

This clonotype was seen ten or more times. This chain uses TRBV5-6 with TRBJ1-2; D possibly corresponds to TRBD1 (6 bases). Trimming removed 2 bases from V and 0 bases from J, with 11 bases in between. This CDR3 is 15 amino acids long. Germline CDR1 and CDR2: SGHDT and YYEEEE. CDR3 nucleotides: TGTGCCAGCAGCTTACGGGACATATCTAACTATGGCTACACCTTC. It specifies CASSLRDISNYGYTF.

This clonotype was counted many times. The chain recombines TRBV12-3 or TRBV12-4 with TRBJ1-4; 10 positions agree with TRBD1. Losses at the gene ends were 5 bases for V and 8 bases for J; bases not matched to a gene: 8. CDR3 size: 15 residues. The CDR3 DNA follows: TGTGCCAGCAGTAGACAGGGGGCCATGGGAGAAAAACTGTTTTTT. Protein: CASSRQGAMGEKLFF.

This clonotype was picked up many times. The rearrangement links TRBV7-6 to TRBJ2-3; D is ambiguous. The CDR3 runs to 14 residues. Per the germline V gene, CDR1 is SGHVS and CDR2 is FNYEAQ. Trimming removed 5 bases at V and 2 bases at J, with 11 bases between. The chain's CDR3 is CASSPEVVTDTQYF. The DNA for the CDR3 is TGTGCCAGCAGCCCAGAGGTGGTCACAGATACGCAGTATTTT.

This clonotype was observed at least ten times. Written as DNA, the CDR3 is TGTGCCAGCAGCGTAGGGCAGGGCTTAACCTACGAGCAGTACTTC. It encodes CASSVGQGLTYEQYF. This sequence joins TRBV9 and TRBJ2-7; possible D gene TRBD1, 5 bases. CDR3 length: 15 amino acids. Germline lookup yields CDR1 SGDLS and CDR2 YYNGEE. Trimming took off 0 bases at V and 2 bases at J, with 12 bases between the two ends.

This clonotype has just a few counts. The chain is built from TRBV27 and TRBJ2-5; TRBD1 or TRBD2 may be the D gene (5 bases each). The germline V gene encodes CDR1 MNHEY and CDR2 SMNVEV (reference sequence). CDR3 length equals 17 residues. Trimming pared 3 bases from V and 1 base from J, leaving 18 bases between. The CDR3 is CASSFIAFGGPQETQYF. CDR3 nucleotides: TGTGCCAGCAGTTTTATTGCCTTTGGGGGACCCCAAGAGACCCAGTACTTC.

This clonotype was counted between two and nine times. The chain employs TRBV7-9 and TRBJ2-7; D is unclear. CDR1 is SEHNR and CDR2 is FQNEAQ in the germline V gene (reference sequence). The CDR3 loop spans 13 amino acids. The V gene lost 6 bases and the J gene lost 4 bases, with 13 bases spanning the gap. CDR3 loop: CASRPPLGYEQYF. The CDR3 coding sequence is TGTGCCAGCAGACCTCCCCTGGGGTACGAGCAGTACTTC.

The table lists this clonotype with a count of one. This chain joins TRBV5-1 and TRBJ2-2; D remains ambiguous. The CDR3 length is 13 residues. V was cut by 0 bases and J by 6 bases, with 6 bases left in between. Germline CDR1 reads SGHRS; CDR2 reads YFSETQ. DNA of the CDR3: TGCGCCAGCAGCTTGGATGGGGCCGGGGAGCTGTTTTTT. As protein: CASSLDGAGELFF.

This clonotype has ten or more counts. The V gene is TRBV6-2 or TRBV6-3, the J gene TRBJ2-1, with 7 bases aligning to TRBD1. J gave up 7 bases and V 6 bases, and 9 bases lay outside the gene matches. The CDR3 runs 14 residues. CDR1 is MNHEY and CDR2 is SVGEGT in the germline V gene. The CDR3 protein is CASRVGTVGNEQFF. The DNA for the CDR3 is TGTGCCAGCAGGGTGGGGACAGTGGGGAATGAGCAGTTCTTC.

This clonotype was observed a handful of times. The chain couples TRBV6-2 or TRBV6-3 to TRBJ2-1; D is perhaps TRBD2 (7 bases). Looked up from germline, CDR1 is MNHEY and CDR2 is SVGEGT. V was trimmed by 6 bases and J by 5 bases, leaving 20 bases between them. CDR3 length equals 16 residues. For the CDR3, the DNA is TGTGCCAGCAGATACCTAGCGGAGGGGGGGCACAATGAGCAGTTCTTC. Protein sequence: CASRYLAEGGHNEQFF.

This clonotype was seen a handful of times. The CDR3 DNA reads as TGTGCCAGCAGTGACTCATCAGGGGCGGTGAGTGAGCAGTTCTTC. This encodes CASSDSSGAVSEQFF. This chain joins TRBV6-4 and TRBJ2-1, with a weak D call TRBD1 (6 bases). V lost 0 bases and J lost 9, with 15 bases in between. The CDR3 runs 15 residues. Germline lookup yields CDR1 MRHNA and CDR2 SNTAGT.